Sequencing of this TCR beta chain was carried out in a study of OX40 agonist ivuxolimab in advanced cancers. Across the study: Dose-escalation patients had hepatocellular carcinoma, melanoma, renal cell or head and neck cancer.

Whole-study results and caveats: Normalized T-cell clonal expansion was also low in some nonresponders. Among T cells, CD8+ cells averaged more expanded clones than CD4+ cells.

Clones were read by immunoSEQ multiplex PCR, and TCRdb kept only the in-frame ones, dropping some. The data contain about 60,000 clones, roughly 86% of them singletons. This CDR3 is 15 amino acids long. With 1 base removed from V and 2 bases from J, the gap between germline ends came to 12 bases. Germline V gene lookup returns CDR1 SGHVS and CDR2 FQNEAQ. Worth noting for this clone: The antigen is unknown.

The chain is built from TRBV7-8 and TRBJ2-7, with TRBD1 as a possible D gene (6 bases). Sequencing was performed on CD4+ or CD8+ T cells sorted from blood, taken in a trial of the OX40 agonist ivuxolimab. The sequence was collected from an adult with an advanced solid tumor such as melanoma, head and neck, liver or kidney cancer. CDR3 in amino acids: CASSLGPQGTYEQYF. DNA of the CDR3: TGTGCCAGCAGCTTAGGGCCCCAGGGGACCTACGAGCAGTACTTC.